This T cell receptor beta chain comes out of a study of OX40 agonist ivuxolimab in advanced cancers. The assay was immunoSEQ multiplex PCR, and TCRdb's table has in-frame clones only and misses some. The repertoire holds about 96,000 clones, with roughly 80% as singletons. This CDR3 is 17 amino acids long. Germline V gives CDR1 LNHDA, CDR2 SQIVND (reference sequence). The junction had 13 bases not matched to a gene; V was cut back by 4 bases and J by 4 bases. The source is an adult with an advanced solid tumor such as melanoma, head and neck, liver or kidney cancer. Specimen: CD4+ or CD8+ T cells sorted from blood, collected in a trial of the OX40 agonist ivuxolimab. This chain uses TRBV19 with TRBJ1-5, with 7 nucleotides matching TRBD1. CDR3 in amino acids: CASSTPRKTGSNQPQHF. The CDR3 bases are TGTGCCAGTAGTACCCCCCGAAAGACAGGGTCAAATCAGCCCCAGCATTTT.